Below are 8 T cell receptor beta chains sequenced from a single sample in a study of CD8+ T cells in alopecia areata. Extracted RNA was reverse transcribed into cDNA, the sequencing template. The assay was immunoSEQ multiplex PCR, and TCRdb's table has in-frame clones only and misses some. Among 250,000 or so clones, under 70% were seen once, and the ten largest hold approximately 1.2%. Sequences were derived from CD4+ T cells sorted from blood, sampled at week 0. All receptors come from a human donor with alopecia areata.

This clone was picked up a small number of times. The chain is built from TRBV21-1 and TRBJ2-1. TRBV21-1 is tagged as a pseudogene. The length of the CDR3 is 13 residues. CDR3 sequence: CASSPRTVNEQFF. The CDR3, as DNA: TGTGCCAGCAGCCCTCGGACGGTCAATGAGCAGTTCTTC.

In its sample, this clone was seen a few times. This rearrangement joins TRBV7-8 to TRBJ1-5, with D perhaps matching TRBD1 (5 bases). The germline CDR1 and CDR2 sequences are SGHVS and FQNEAQ. Trimming cost V 4 bases and J 4 bases, with 14 bases left between them. The CDR3 is 15 residues long. CDR3 in DNA: TGTGCCAGCAGCTCCGCAGGGTTGCGGAATCAGCCCCAGCATTTT. Translated, it gives CASSSAGLRNQPQHF. Complete variable domain (other parts from reference TRBV7-8 and TRBJ1-5): GAGVSQSPRYKVAKRGQDVALRCDPISGHVSLFWYQQALGQGPEFLTYFQNEAQLDKSGLPSDRFFAERPEGSVSTLKIQRTQQEDSAVYLCASSSAGLRNQPQHFGDGTRLSIL.

The chain couples TRBV30 to TRBJ1-1; possible D gene TRBD1, 5 bases. Germline V gene data show CDR1 as GTSNPN and CDR2 as SVGIG (reference sequence). The CDR3 is made up of 14 amino acids. V lost 2 bases, J lost 4 bases, and 14 bases lay in between. The CDR3 is CAWSRDWLSTEAFF. CDR3 coding DNA: TGTGCCTGGAGTAGGGACTGGTTGAGCACTGAAGCTTTCTTT.

This sequence joins TRBV2 and TRBJ1-6; D uncertain. CDR1 and CDR2 (germline): SNHLY, FYNNEI. Trimming removed 7 bases from V and 9 bases from J, with 13 bases in between. The CDR3 spans 13 residues. This chain's CDR3 is CASNKGFGSPLHF. In DNA form, the CDR3 reads TGTGCCAGCAATAAAGGGTTTGGTTCACCCCTCCACTTT.

In nucleotides, the CDR3 is TGTGCCTCGCAGAGGGAGAGTGCAACTAATGAAAAACTGTTTTTT. Amino acid sequence: CASQRESATNEKLFF. The chain is built from TRBV30 and TRBJ1-4, with unresolved D. There are 15 residues in the CDR3. V lost 7 bases, J lost 0 bases, and 15 bases lay in between. Germline-derived CDR1 and CDR2 are GTSNPN and SVGIG (reference sequence).

This clone occurred once. This rearrangement joins TRBV6-6 to TRBJ2-7, with D possibly being TRBD2 (6 bases). Looked up from germline, CDR1 is MNHNY and CDR2 is SVGAGI (reference sequence). The length of the CDR3 is 15 residues. V lost 7 bases and J lost 0, with 16 bases in between. DNA for the CDR3: TGTGCCAGCAATTTACTTAGCGGATCCTCCTACGAGCAGTACTTC. Translated, it gives CASNLLSGSSYEQYF.

This chain connects TRBV2 to TRBJ2-5; no clear D. V was shortened by 4 bases and J by 5 bases, with 11 bases between the two germline ends. The CDR3 has 13 residues. Germline V gene sequence: CDR1 SNHLY, CDR2 FYNNEI. The CDR3 reads CASSVGLSETQYF. CDR3 bases: TGTGCCAGCAGTGTCGGGCTGTCGGAGACCCAGTACTTC.

The gene calls are TRBV7-2 and TRBJ2-3; no reliable D call. Per the germline V gene, CDR1 is SGHTA and CDR2 is FQGNSA. V lost 8 bases and J lost 0, with 15 bases in between. This CDR3 has 15 residues. This chain's CDR3 is CASLVGGTSTDTQYF. Here the CDR3 DNA reads TGTGCCAGCCTGGTAGGTGGAACTAGCACAGATACGCAGTATTTT.